This TCR beta chain was observed in a study of blood T cell repertoires in COVID-19. Overall study: Samples taken during acute and convalescent COVID-19 were collected in the United States, Italy and Spain. Sample material is recorded as cDNA or gDNA derived from T cells, B-cell-depleted T cells, or PBMCs.

In the source study's methods: Amplified reference gene primers provided the basis for estimating nucleated cell counts. Assay: immunoSEQ multiplex PCR; the TCRdb copy retains only in-frame clones and omits some. The D gene and trimming were derived from the DNA, and the V and J assignments and clone size from that table. The sample gives approximately 94,000 clones, 70% to 90% of which show up once; more than 10% is in the top ten. The CDR3 totals 17 residues. Germline assignment: CDR1 MNHNY and CDR2 SVGAGI (reference sequence). V lost 5 bases, J lost 4 bases, and 22 bases lay in between. The V gene is TRBV6-6, the J gene TRBJ2-3; D may be TRBD2 (7 bases). This receptor was obtained from a human donor in a cohort sampled during active COVID-19. Input material: peripheral blood. The CDR3 reads CASSLRGRAVSADTQYF. The CDR3 region has the DNA TGTGCCAGCAGTCTGAGGGGGAGGGCCGTGTCCGCAGATACGCAGTATTTT.